This is a list of T cell receptor beta chains from one sample in a study of blood T cell repertoires in COVID-19. TCRdb keeps only in-frame clones here, not all; method: immunoSEQ multiplex PCR. The table lists some 170,000 clones, 87% of them singletons, with roughly 1.5% in the top ten. The sequenced sample consisted of peripheral blood. Receptors were obtained from a woman aged 45-60 years with acute or convalescent COVID-19. Both conserved end residues are part of each CDR3. A D gene is named only where the DNA matches it firmly. Only some rows state a clone size, as once, few, many or a class for expanded clones.

CDR3aa	CDR3nt	j_gene	v_gene	d_gene	abundance
CASGLIRGAEAFF	TGTGCTAGTGGTTTGATTCGGGGAGCTGAAGCTTTCTTT	TRBJ1-1	TRBV12-5	.	.
CASSNDRGVLLGEAFF	TGTGCCAGCAGCAACGACAGGGGGGTCCTGCTAGGTGAAGCTTTCTTT	TRBJ1-1	TRBV5-5	TRBD1	.
CASTTGLMMETQYF	TGTGCCAGCACCACGGGTCTGATGATGGAGACCCAGTACTTC	TRBJ2-5	TRBV11-3	.	.
CASSLGTSGSSYEQYF	TGTGCCAGCAGCTTGGGGACTAGCGGCAGCTCCTACGAGCAGTACTTC	TRBJ2-7	TRBV7-8	TRBD2	.
CASILSGLDYGYTF	TGTGCCAGCATCTTGAGTGGTTTGGACTATGGCTACACCTTC	TRBJ1-2	TRBV28	.	.
CASSPGQGGNTIYF	TGTGCCAGCAGCCCGGGACAGGGTGGAAACACCATATATTTT	TRBJ1-3	TRBV7-9	TRBD1	once
CASSLSPTLGGLEQFF	TGTGCCAGCAGCTTGTCGCCGACCCTGGGGGGACTTGAGCAGTTCTTC	TRBJ2-1	TRBV5-4	.	.
CASSETGGNQPLHF	TGTGCCAGCAGCGAAACAGGGGGCAATCAGCCCCTGCATTTT	TRBJ1-5	TRBV7-2	TRBD1	.
CASRDGGLEKLFF	TGTGCCAGTAGGGACGGGGGGTTGGAAAAACTGTTTTTT	TRBJ1-4	TRBV19	.	.
CASSPVTRGADTQYF	TGTGCCAGCAGCCCGGTCACTCGCGGGGCAGATACGCAGTATTTT	TRBJ2-3	TRBV9	.	.
CASSREWNTEAFF	TGTGCCAGCAGCCGAGAATGGAACACTGAAGCTTTCTTT	TRBJ1-1	TRBV5-6	.	few
CSVSGTEVSYNEQFF	TGCAGCGTCTCAGGGACAGAGGTTTCCTACAATGAGCAGTTCTTC	TRBJ2-1	TRBV29-1	TRBD1	.
CASSQVLGRGVGNTIYF	TGCGCCAGCAGCCAAGTTCTAGGCAGGGGAGTTGGAAACACCATATATTTT	TRBJ1-3	TRBV4-3	.	many
CAISSRAGNTIYF	TGTGCCATCAGCTCCAGGGCTGGAAACACCATATATTTT	TRBJ1-3	TRBV10-3	.	.
CASSVVGGGADTQYF	TGTGCCAGCAGCGTAGTTGGCGGGGGGGCAGATACGCAGTATTTT	TRBJ2-3	TRBV9	TRBD2	.
CASSFAGGDEKLFF	TGTGCCAGCAGTTTCGCAGGGGGAGATGAAAAACTGTTTTTT	TRBJ1-4	TRBV27	TRBD1	.
CASSLGVAGADTQYF	TGTGCCAGCAGCTTAGGGGTAGCGGGGGCAGATACGCAGTATTTT	TRBJ2-3	TRBV11-3	TRBD2	.
CSASRVPPGERRQFF	TGCAGTGCTAGTCGCGTCCCCCCGGGGGAACGGAGGCAGTTCTTC	TRBJ2-1	TRBV20-1	.	.
CATSRDSYGYNEQFF	TGTGCCACCAGCAGAGATAGTTACGGTTACAATGAGCAGTTCTTC	TRBJ2-1	TRBV15	.	.
CASGLVGTGTNYEQYF	TGTGCTAGTGGTTTGGTTGGGACAGGGACTAACTACGAGCAGTACTTC	TRBJ2-7	TRBV12-5	TRBD1	once
CASSRQTIIAGGPGANVLTF	TGTGCCAGCTCACGGCAGACAATTATAGCGGGAGGGCCTGGGGCCAACGTCCTGACTTTC	TRBJ2-6	TRBV18	TRBD2	once
CATRDSSNYGYTF	TGTGCCACCAGGGACAGCTCTAACTATGGCTACACCTTC	TRBJ1-2	TRBV24-1	.	few
CASTSMDRNYGYTF	TGTGCCAGCACCTCAATGGACAGGAACTATGGCTACACCTTC	TRBJ1-2	TRBV3-1/TRBV3-2	TRBD1	once
CASSYRAGGNSPLHF	TGTGCCAGCAGTTACCGGGCAGGGGGCAATTCACCCCTCCACTTT	TRBJ1-6	TRBV6-5	TRBD1	.
CASSSVAGGLDNEQFF	TGCGCCAGCAGCTCCGTAGCGGGAGGGTTAGACAATGAGCAGTTCTTC	TRBJ2-1	TRBV5-1	TRBD2	.
CASSGTGSQSSPLHF	TGTGCCAGCAGCGGTACCGGGAGCCAGAGCTCACCCCTCCACTTT	TRBJ1-6	TRBV5-4	.	.
CASSPGTAAEQYF	TGTGCCAGCAGCCCCGGGACAGCGGCGGAGCAGTACTTC	TRBJ2-7	TRBV9	TRBD1	.
CASRPRPGRETQYF	TGTGCCAGCAGGCCTAGGCCAGGGCGAGAGACCCAGTACTTC	TRBJ2-5	TRBV6-6	.	.